A single sample is the source of the 30 T cell receptor beta chains below, sequenced in a study of cytomegalovirus exposure and HLA in healthy donors. Primers included in the PCR were 60 Vbeta and 13 Jbeta primers. The protocol was immunoSEQ multiplex PCR, while the TCRdb copy is restricted to in-frame clones and leaves out a portion. The sample consists of some 120,000 clones, about 75% of them appearing once. Sequenced: PBMCs. These receptor sequences come from a woman aged 40 to 50 in good health and CMV-seropositive.

The chain combines TRBV30 with TRBJ1-2, with 7 bases identical to TRBD1. The CDR3 runs 14 residues. Germline V gene lookup returns CDR1 GTSNPN and CDR2 SVGIG (reference sequence). Losses at the gene ends were 3 bases for V and 2 bases for J; bases not matched to a gene: 6. The CDR3: CAWRSQGINYGYTF. In DNA form, the CDR3 reads TGTGCCTGGAGATCACAGGGGATAAACTATGGCTACACCTTC.

The V gene is TRBV30, the J gene TRBJ1-4; 7 bases align to TRBD1. The junction had 7 bases not matched to a gene; V was cut back by 3 bases and J by 3 bases. Germline loops: CDR1 GTSNPN, CDR2 SVGIG (reference sequence). The CDR3 sequence is 15 residues long. CDR3 DNA sequence: TGTGCCTGGAGGTTAGGGGGCCTTGCTAATGAAAAACTGTTTTTT. Its protein is CAWRLGGLANEKLFF. The full variable domain, with the rest looked up from reference TRBV30 and TRBJ1-4, is SQTIHQWPATLVQPVGSPLSLECTVEGTSNPNLYWYRQAAGRGLQLLFYSVGIGQISSEVPQNLSASRPQDRQFILSSKKLLLSDSGFYLCAWRLGGLANEKLFFGSGTQLSVL.

V gene TRBV5-3 combines with J gene TRBJ2-4, with unresolved D. TRBV5-3 is an open reading frame whose function is uncertain. CDR3 length: 18 amino acids. V lost 2 bases and J 0 bases, leaving 18 bases between the germline ends. The CDR3 nucleotides read TGTGCCAGAAGCTTTACACTGGCAAGACTCATAGCCAAAAACATTCAGTACTTC. This gives the protein CARSFTLARLIAKNIQYF.

The V call is TRBV7-6, the J call TRBJ1-3, with 7 bases that match TRBD1. This CDR3 comprises 17 residues. Per germline, CDR1 SGHVS and CDR2 FNYEAQ. J lost 0 bases, V lost 6 bases, and 11 bases had no gene match. The CDR3 spells CASRSITGEPSGNTIYF. CDR3 coding DNA: TGTGCCAGCAGATCGATAACAGGGGAACCCTCTGGAAACACCATATATTTT.

This clone appeared a few times. The chain is built from TRBV10-3 and TRBJ1-1, with TRBD1 matching 11 bases. The ends lost 4 bases at V and 0 bases at J; junction bases unmatched: 4. Germline CDR1 is ENHRY and CDR2 is SYGVKD. The CDR3 contains 16 residues. CDR3 sequence (DNA): TGTGCCATCAGTGGAGGGACAGGGGGATTGAACACTGAAGCTTTCTTT. Protein: CAISGGTGGLNTEAFF.

The chain combines TRBV7-9 with TRBJ2-7; D possibly corresponds to TRBD1 (6 bases). V lost 1 base and J 3 bases, leaving 10 bases between the germline ends. Germline assignment: CDR1 SEHNR and CDR2 FQNEAQ (reference sequence). This CDR3 has 14 amino acids. The CDR3 sequence is CASSLDGTNYEQYF. The DNA for the CDR3 is TGTGCCAGCAGCTTAGATGGGACAAACTACGAGCAGTACTTC.

The chain is built from TRBV27 and TRBJ2-2; unclear D gene. V gave up 3 bases and J gave up 0 bases, with 8 bases separating them. The germline V gene has CDR1 MNHEY and CDR2 SMNVEV (reference sequence). CDR3 length equals 15 residues. CDR3 nucleotides: TGTGCCAGCAGTTTTTACCTAACGAACACCGGGGAGCTGTTTTTT. As protein: CASSFYLTNTGELFF.

The chain is built from TRBV25-1 and TRBJ1-2, with a weak D call TRBD1 (6 bases). Trimming left V 2 bases short and J 4 bases short, with 14 bases between. CDR1 and CDR2 from the germline V gene are MGHDK and SYGVNS. The CDR3 has 15 residues. CDR3 sequence (DNA): TGTGCCAGCAGTGAACCCGGGACATCAGTCTATGGCTACACCTTC. Translation: CASSEPGTSVYGYTF.

The chain is built from TRBV7-9 and TRBJ1-5; 9 bases fit TRBD1. V was pared by 3 bases and J by 6 bases, with 6 bases of the junction left unmatched. The CDR3 extends over 15 amino acids. Germline CDR1 reads SEHNR; CDR2 reads FQNEAQ (reference sequence). The CDR3 sequence is CASSLTGGTGQPQHF. The CDR3 nucleotides are TGTGCCAGCAGCTTGACAGGGGGGACTGGTCAGCCCCAGCATTTT. The full variable domain, with the rest looked up from reference TRBV7-9 and TRBJ1-5, is DTGVSQNPRHKITKRGQNVTFRCDPISEHNRLYWYRQTLGQGPEFLTYFQNEAQLEKSRLLSDRFSAERPKGSFSTLEIQRTEQGDSAMYLCASSLTGGTGQPQHFGDGTRLSIL.

V usage is TRBV30 and J usage is TRBJ1-1; D not resolved. V was shortened by 0 bases and J by 6 bases, with 8 bases between the two germline ends. Germline loops: CDR1 GTSNPN, CDR2 SVGIG (reference sequence). The CDR3 length is 12 residues. The CDR3 reads CAWSVLSPEAFF. The CDR3 DNA reads as TGTGCCTGGAGTGTACTCTCTCCTGAAGCTTTCTTT.

The table lists this clone with a few counts. This chain links TRBV15 with TRBJ2-2, with TRBD1 identical over 7 bases. V lost 3 bases to trimming and J lost 5 bases; unmatched junction nucleotides: 6. The germline gives CDR1 LNHNV, CDR2 YYDKDF (reference sequence). The CDR3 extends over 15 amino acids. CDR3 sequence (DNA): TGTGCCACCAGCAGCGACAGGGTGGGAACCGGGGAGCTGTTTTTT. It specifies CATSSDRVGTGELFF.

This clone was seen just once. This chain joins TRBV6-4 and TRBJ2-1, with TRBD2 matching 8 bases. The germline CDR1 and CDR2 sequences are MRHNA and SNTAGT. The CDR3 extends over 14 amino acids. V shed 5 bases and J 9 bases; nucleotides not matched to a gene: 9. The CDR3 loop reads CASSRAGGSSEQFF. The CDR3 DNA reads as TGTGCCAGCAGTCGGGCGGGGGGCTCCAGTGAGCAGTTCTTC.

The chain's CDR3 is CASSLAGRGESPQHF. CDR3 in DNA: TGCGCCAGCAGCTTGGCCGGGCGGGGGGAATCGCCCCAGCATTTT. V gene TRBV5-1 combines with J gene TRBJ1-5; TRBD1 might be the D (5 bases). This CDR3 contains 15 residues. V dropped 0 bases and J dropped 9 bases, with 16 bases sitting between them. CDR1 is SGHRS, CDR2 YFSETQ, per germline.

In the case of this clone: The same CDR3 can be traced to other DNA sequences in this sample. CDR3 region: CAWSLGLQETQYF. The DNA of the CDR3 is TGTGCCTGGAGTCTGGGACTCCAAGAGACCCAGTACTTC. This chain uses TRBV30 with TRBJ2-5; TRBD2 might be the D (6 bases). Per germline, CDR1 GTSNPN and CDR2 SVGIG (reference sequence). V was shortened by 2 bases and J by 1 base, with 8 bases between the two germline ends. The CDR3 is 13 amino acids.

This chain uses TRBV30 with TRBJ2-7, with D maybe TRBD2 (6 bases). V shed 7 bases and J shed 3 bases, with 19 bases lying between them. Germline CDR1 and CDR2: GTSNPN and SVGIG (reference sequence). The length of the CDR3 is 14 residues. The CDR3 coding sequence is TGTGCCTTTATGGGGGGACGGACACGCTACGAGCAGTACTTC. Encoded protein: CAFMGGRTRYEQYF.

The CDR3 spells CASRSNRGKQFF. CDR3 nucleotide sequence: TGTGCCAGCAGATCCAACAGGGGGAAACAGTTCTTC. The chain employs TRBV6-5 and TRBJ2-1; TRBD1 agrees at 8 bases. CDR3 length: 12 amino acids. The junction had 8 bases not matched to a gene; V was cut back by 6 bases and J by 13 bases. Germline-derived CDR1 and CDR2 are MNHEY and SVGAGI.

V is TRBV15 and J is TRBJ2-2, with TRBD1 matching 9 bases. V gave up 3 bases and J gave up 7 bases; unmatched junction bases: 9. The CDR3 spans 16 residues. Per germline, CDR1 LNHNV and CDR2 YYDKDF (reference sequence). The CDR3 sequence: CATSRPGTGLGGELFF. The CDR3 DNA is TGTGCCACCAGCAGGCCAGGGACAGGGTTGGGCGGGGAGCTGTTTTTT.

This chain joins TRBV7-2 and TRBJ1-1; D ambiguous. Deletions cut 2 bases from V and 0 bases from J, with 4 bases between. The CDR3 extends over 13 amino acids. CDR1 and CDR2 from the germline V gene are SGHTA and FQGNSA. CDR3 bases: TGTGCCAGCAGCTTACCCTTGAACACTGAAGCTTTCTTT. As protein: CASSLPLNTEAFF.

The V and J genes are TRBV5-1 and TRBJ2-2; TRBD1 aligns across 7 bases. CDR3 length: 17 residues. The germline V gene encodes CDR1 SGHRS and CDR2 YFSETQ. The junction had 9 bases not matched to a gene; V was cut back by 4 bases and J by 0 bases. DNA for the CDR3: TGCGCCAGCAGCCCACCGACAGGGCTGTCGAACACCGGGGAGCTGTTTTTT. Protein: CASSPPTGLSNTGELFF. The entire variable domain, with the rest obtained from reference TRBV5-1 and TRBJ2-2, is as follows: KAGVTQTPRYLIKTRGQQVTLSCSPISGHRSVSWYQQTPGQGLQFLFEYFSETQRNKGNFPGRFSGRQFSNSRSEMNVSTLELGDSALYLCASSPPTGLSNTGELFFGEGSRLTVL.

This sequence joins TRBV30 and TRBJ2-7, with TRBD1 as a possible D gene (5 bases). From germline, CDR1 is GTSNPN and CDR2 SVGIG (reference sequence). The CDR3 consists of 11 residues. The V end lost 1 base, the J end lost 6 bases, and 7 bases lay between the germline ends. The CDR3 DNA reads TGTGCCTGGAGTGGCAGGGCCGAGCAGTACTTC. Translation: CAWSGRAEQYF.

This clone was detected once. This chain connects TRBV5-1 to TRBJ1-2; TRBD1 aligns across 7 bases. V lost 0 bases to trimming and J lost 5 bases; unmatched junction nucleotides: 4. Germline V gene data show CDR1 as SGHRS and CDR2 as YFSETQ. CDR3 length: 14 amino acids. The CDR3 loop is CASSLEQGRYGYTF. The CDR3 coding sequence is TGCGCCAGCAGCTTGGAACAGGGGCGTTATGGCTACACCTTC.

The chain recombines TRBV5-1 with TRBJ2-1; the D gene is possibly TRBD1 (6 bases). The CDR3 spans 14 residues. Per germline, CDR1 SGHRS and CDR2 YFSETQ. Deletions cut 4 bases from V and 8 bases from J, with 16 bases between. The CDR3 sequence is CASSRETGEDEQFF. CDR3 in DNA: TGCGCCAGCAGCAGGGAGACAGGTGAGGATGAGCAGTTCTTC. Filled out from reference TRBV5-1 and TRBJ2-1, the complete variable domain reads KAGVTQTPRYLIKTRGQQVTLSCSPISGHRSVSWYQQTPGQGLQFLFEYFSETQRNKGNFPGRFSGRQFSNSRSEMNVSTLELGDSALYLCASSRETGEDEQFFGPGTRLTVL.

V gene TRBV18 combines with J gene TRBJ2-7; 7 bases align to TRBD1. The germline CDR1 and CDR2 sequences are KGHSH and LQKENI. The trim removed 6 bases at V and 2 bases at J, leaving 4 bases unmatched. The CDR3 has 13 amino acids. The CDR3 region is CASSPTGPYEQYF. Written as DNA, the CDR3 is TGTGCCAGCTCCCCGACAGGGCCCTACGAGCAGTACTTC. The variable domain in full, completed from reference TRBV18 and TRBJ2-7, reads NAGVMQNPRHLVRRRGQEARLRCSPMKGHSHVYWYRQLPEEGLKFMVYLQKENIIDESGMPKERFSAEFPKEGPSILRIQQVVRGDSAAYFCASSPTGPYEQYFGPGTRLTVT.

The rearrangement joins TRBV19 to TRBJ1-2; D not certain. The CDR3 covers 13 residues. Germline CDR1 and CDR2: LNHDA and SQIVND (reference sequence). V gave up 3 bases and J gave up 14 bases, with 19 bases separating them. CDR3 bases: TGTGCCAGTAGTATTAATGATGAGGCTCCAAGAACCTTC. Amino acid sequence: CASSINDEAPRTF.

The V and J genes are TRBV2 and TRBJ2-2; 8 bases are a match to TRBD2. This CDR3 is 13 amino acids long. In germline, CDR1 is SNHLY, CDR2 FYNNEI. Unmatched junction bases numbered 2, after V lost 6 bases and J lost 5 bases. CDR3 region: CASRGLETGELFF. CDR3 nucleotide sequence: TGTGCCAGCAGGGGACTAGAAACCGGGGAGCTGTTTTTT.

The CDR3 region is CASSPAGERNQPQHF. CDR3 DNA: TGTGCCAGCAGTCCCGCGGGGGAACGAAATCAGCCCCAGCATTTT. This sequence joins TRBV28 and TRBJ1-5, with D possibly matching TRBD1 (5 bases). Trimming pared 5 bases from V and 4 bases from J, leaving 15 bases between. Germline lookup yields CDR1 MDHEN and CDR2 SYDVKM. This CDR3 has 15 amino acids.

The chain joins TRBV6-5 to TRBJ2-7; D ambiguous. V shed 6 bases and J shed 3 bases, with 6 bases lying between them. Per the germline V gene, CDR1 is MNHEY and CDR2 is SVGAGI. The CDR3 contains 11 residues. CDR3 region: CASRSIYEQYF. Written as DNA, the CDR3 is TGTGCCAGCAGATCCATCTACGAGCAGTACTTC.

The chain uses TRBV29-1 and TRBJ2-1, with a weak D call TRBD2 (7 bases). Germline V gene lookup returns CDR1 SQVTM and CDR2 ANQGSEA. V lost 6 bases to trimming and J lost 1 base, with 22 bases between them. The CDR3 totals 17 residues. This CDR3 is CSVALQGGDLSYNEQFF. The CDR3 region has the DNA TGCAGCGTCGCCCTTCAAGGGGGGGACCTTTCCTACAATGAGCAGTTCTTC.

This chain links TRBV11-2 with TRBJ2-1; tentative D call: TRBD1 (6 bases). The CDR3 is made up of 15 amino acids. Germline-derived CDR1 and CDR2 are SGHAT and FQNNGV. V gave up 5 bases and J gave up 6 bases, with 17 bases separating them. The CDR3 nucleotides read TGTGCCAGCAGCGAAGGGACATATGACTTCAATGAGCAGTTCTTC. Its protein is CASSEGTYDFNEQFF. The full variable domain, its missing parts supplied by reference TRBV11-2 and TRBJ2-1, is EAGVAQSPRYKIIEKRQSVAFWCNPISGHATLYWYQQILGQGPKLLIQFQNNGVVDDSQLPKDRFSAERLKGVDSTLKIQPAKLEDSAVYLCASSEGTYDFNEQFFGPGTRLTVL.

In its sample, this clone was seen once. The chain recombines TRBV25-1 with TRBJ1-6; 8 positions agree with TRBD1. Germline V gives CDR1 MGHDK, CDR2 SYGVNS. V lost 8 bases to trimming and J lost 6 bases; unmatched junction nucleotides: 3. This CDR3 spans 13 amino acids. The CDR3 loop reads CASSDRANSPLHF. DNA of the CDR3: TGTGCCAGCTCGGACAGGGCTAATTCACCCCTCCACTTT.